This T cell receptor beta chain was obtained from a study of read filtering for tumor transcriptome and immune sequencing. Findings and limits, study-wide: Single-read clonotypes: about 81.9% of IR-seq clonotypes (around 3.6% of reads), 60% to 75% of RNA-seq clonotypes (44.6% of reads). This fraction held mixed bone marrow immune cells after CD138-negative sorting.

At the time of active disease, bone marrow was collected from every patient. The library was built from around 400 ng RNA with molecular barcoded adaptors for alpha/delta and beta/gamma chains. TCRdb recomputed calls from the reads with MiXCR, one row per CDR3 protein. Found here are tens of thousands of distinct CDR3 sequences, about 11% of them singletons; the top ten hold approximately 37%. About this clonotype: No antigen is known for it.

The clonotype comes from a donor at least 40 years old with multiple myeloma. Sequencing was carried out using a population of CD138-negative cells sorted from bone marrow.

CDR3 sequence: CASSPTGQGHQPQHF. CDR3 bases: TGTGCCAGCAGTCCCACGGGACAGGGCCATCAGCCCCAGCATTTT. V and J are TRBV13 and TRBJ1-5; 9 bases match TRBD1. CDR1 PRHDT and CDR2 FYEKMQ come from the germline V gene (reference sequence). The CDR3 totals 15 residues. V shed 6 bases, J shed 5 bases, and the junction held 8 bases outside the gene matches.